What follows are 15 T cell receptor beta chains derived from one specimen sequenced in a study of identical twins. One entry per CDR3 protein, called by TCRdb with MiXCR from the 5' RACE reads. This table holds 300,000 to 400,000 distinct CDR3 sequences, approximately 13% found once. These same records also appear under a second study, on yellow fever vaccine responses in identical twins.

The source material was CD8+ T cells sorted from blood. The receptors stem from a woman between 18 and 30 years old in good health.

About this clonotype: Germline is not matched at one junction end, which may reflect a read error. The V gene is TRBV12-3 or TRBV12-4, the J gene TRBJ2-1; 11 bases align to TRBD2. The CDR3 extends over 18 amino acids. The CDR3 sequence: CARSLVASLAGGFGEQFF. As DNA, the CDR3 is TGTGCCCGCAGTTTAGTCGCTAGCCTAGCGGGGGGTTTTGGTGAGCAGTTCTTC.

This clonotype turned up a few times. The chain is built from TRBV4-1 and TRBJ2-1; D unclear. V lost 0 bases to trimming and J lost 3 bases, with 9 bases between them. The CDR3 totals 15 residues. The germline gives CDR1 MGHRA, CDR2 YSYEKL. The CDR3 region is CASSQELHLYNEQFF. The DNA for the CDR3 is TGCGCCAGCAGCCAAGAACTGCATCTCTACAATGAGCAGTTCTTC.

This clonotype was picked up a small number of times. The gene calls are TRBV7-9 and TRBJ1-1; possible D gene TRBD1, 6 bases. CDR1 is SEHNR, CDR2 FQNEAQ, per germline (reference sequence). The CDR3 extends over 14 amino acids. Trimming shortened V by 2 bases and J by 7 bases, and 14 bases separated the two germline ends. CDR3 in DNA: TGTGCCAGCAGCTTATCCCACAGGGAGGGTGAAGCTTTCTTT. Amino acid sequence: CASSLSHREGEAFF.

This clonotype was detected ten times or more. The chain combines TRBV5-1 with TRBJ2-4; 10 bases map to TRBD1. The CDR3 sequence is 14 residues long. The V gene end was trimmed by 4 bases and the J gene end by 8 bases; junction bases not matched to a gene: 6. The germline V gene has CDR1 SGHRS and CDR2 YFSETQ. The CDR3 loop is CASSPDRGIDIQYF. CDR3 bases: TGCGCCAGCAGCCCGGACAGGGGGATTGACATTCAGTACTTC.

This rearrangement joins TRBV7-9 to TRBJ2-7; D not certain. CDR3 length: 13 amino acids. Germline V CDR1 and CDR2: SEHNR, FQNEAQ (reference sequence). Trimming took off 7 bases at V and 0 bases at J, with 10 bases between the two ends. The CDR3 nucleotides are TGTGCCAGCAACGAGGTAAACTCCTACGAGCAGTACTTC. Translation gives CASNEVNSYEQYF.

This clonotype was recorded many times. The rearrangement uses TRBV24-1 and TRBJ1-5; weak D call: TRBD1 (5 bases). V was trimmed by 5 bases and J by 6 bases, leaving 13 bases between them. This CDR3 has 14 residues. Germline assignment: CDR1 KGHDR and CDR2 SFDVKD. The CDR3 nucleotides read TGTGCCACCAGTGGTCGGGGCGCGGGTCAGCCCCAGCATTTT. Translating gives CATSGRGAGQPQHF.

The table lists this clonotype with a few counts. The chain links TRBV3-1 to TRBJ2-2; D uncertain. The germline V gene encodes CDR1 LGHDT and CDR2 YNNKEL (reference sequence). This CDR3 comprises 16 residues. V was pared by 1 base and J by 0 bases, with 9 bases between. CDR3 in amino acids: CASSQGLTANTGELFF. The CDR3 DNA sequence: TGTGCCAGCAGCCAAGGTCTCACAGCGAACACCGGGGAGCTGTTTTTT.

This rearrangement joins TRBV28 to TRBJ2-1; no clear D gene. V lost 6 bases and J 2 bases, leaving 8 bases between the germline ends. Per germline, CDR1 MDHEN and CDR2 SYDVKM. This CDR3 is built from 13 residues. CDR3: CASRFTAYNEQFF. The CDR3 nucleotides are TGTGCCAGCAGGTTTACGGCCTACAATGAGCAGTTCTTC.

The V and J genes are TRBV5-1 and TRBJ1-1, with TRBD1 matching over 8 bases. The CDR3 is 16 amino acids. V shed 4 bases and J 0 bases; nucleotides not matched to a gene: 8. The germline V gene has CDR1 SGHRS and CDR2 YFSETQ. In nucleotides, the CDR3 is TGCGCCAGCAGCCCAAGGACAGGGCGCATGAACACTGAAGCTTTCTTT. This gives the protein CASSPRTGRMNTEAFF.

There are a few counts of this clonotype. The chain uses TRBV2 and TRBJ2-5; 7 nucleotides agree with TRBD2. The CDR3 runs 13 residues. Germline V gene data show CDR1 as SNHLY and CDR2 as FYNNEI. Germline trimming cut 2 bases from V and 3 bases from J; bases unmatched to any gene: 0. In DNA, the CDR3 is TGTGCCAGCAGTGAAAGCGGGAAAGAGACCCAGTACTTC. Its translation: CASSESGKETQYF.

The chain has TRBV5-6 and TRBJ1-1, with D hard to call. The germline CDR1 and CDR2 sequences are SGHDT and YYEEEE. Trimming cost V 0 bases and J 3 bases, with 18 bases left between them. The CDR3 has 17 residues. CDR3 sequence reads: CASSLAADPAWDTEAFF. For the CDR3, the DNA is TGTGCCAGCAGCTTGGCGGCAGACCCCGCCTGGGACACTGAAGCTTTCTTT. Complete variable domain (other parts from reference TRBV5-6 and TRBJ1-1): DAGVTQSPTHLIKTRGQQVTLRCSPKSGHDTVSWYQQALGQGPQFIFQYYEEEERQRGNFPDRFSGHQFPNYSSELNVNALLLGDSALYLCASSLAADPAWDTEAFFGQGTRLTVV.

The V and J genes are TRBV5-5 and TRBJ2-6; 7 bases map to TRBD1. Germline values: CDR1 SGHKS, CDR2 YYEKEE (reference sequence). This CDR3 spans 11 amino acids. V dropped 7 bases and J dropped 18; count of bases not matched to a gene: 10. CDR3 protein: CASLDREPWTF. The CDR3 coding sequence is TGTGCCAGCCTAGACAGGGAACCTTGGACTTTC. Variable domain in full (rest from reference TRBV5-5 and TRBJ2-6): DAGVTQSPTHLIKTRGQQVTLRCSPISGHKSVSWYQQVLGQGPQFIFQYYEKEERGRGNFPDRFSARQFPNYSSELNVNALLLGDSALYLCASLDREPWTFGAGSRLTVL.

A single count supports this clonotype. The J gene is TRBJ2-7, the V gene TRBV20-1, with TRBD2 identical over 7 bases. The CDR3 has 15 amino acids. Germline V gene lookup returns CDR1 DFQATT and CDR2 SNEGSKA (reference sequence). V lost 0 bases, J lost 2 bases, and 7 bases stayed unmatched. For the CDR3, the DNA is TGCAGTGCTAGAGACTTTCTAGCGGCCACCTACGAGCAGTACTTC. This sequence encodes CSARDFLAATYEQYF.

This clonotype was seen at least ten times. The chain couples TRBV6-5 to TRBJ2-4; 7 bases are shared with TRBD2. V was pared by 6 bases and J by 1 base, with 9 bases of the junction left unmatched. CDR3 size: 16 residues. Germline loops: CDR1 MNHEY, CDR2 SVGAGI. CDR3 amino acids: CASSISGNTAKNIQYF. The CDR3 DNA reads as TGTGCCAGCAGCATAAGCGGGAACACGGCCAAAAACATTCAGTACTTC.

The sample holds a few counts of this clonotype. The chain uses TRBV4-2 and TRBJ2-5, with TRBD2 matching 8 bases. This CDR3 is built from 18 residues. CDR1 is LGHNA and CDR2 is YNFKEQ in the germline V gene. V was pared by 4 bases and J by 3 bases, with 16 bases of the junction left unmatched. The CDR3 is CASSRLPETSGPKETQYF. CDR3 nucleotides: TGTGCCAGCAGCCGCCTACCCGAAACTAGCGGACCCAAAGAGACCCAGTACTTC.